This TCR beta chain appears in the sequencing data of a study of blood T cells in healthy people across ages. This clonotype was counted only a few times. Alongside a J-beta primer mix, a sample-barcoded 5' primer served in a second PCR lasting roughly 6 to 12 cycles. One entry per CDR3 protein, called by TCRdb with MiXCR from the 5' RACE reads. The sample includes fewer than 2,000,000 distinct CDR3 sequences, about 31% of them seen just once. V was cut by 5 bases and J by 4 bases, with 11 bases left in between. This CDR3 is 13 amino acids long. The V gene is TRBV12-3 or TRBV12-4, the J gene TRBJ1-2, with D uncertain. The specimen was blood. This TCR was sampled from a woman in her twenties or thirties in good health. CDR3 DNA sequence: TGTGCCAGCAGTCCCGACAACTCCTATGGCTACACCTTC. It codes for CASSPDNSYGYTF.